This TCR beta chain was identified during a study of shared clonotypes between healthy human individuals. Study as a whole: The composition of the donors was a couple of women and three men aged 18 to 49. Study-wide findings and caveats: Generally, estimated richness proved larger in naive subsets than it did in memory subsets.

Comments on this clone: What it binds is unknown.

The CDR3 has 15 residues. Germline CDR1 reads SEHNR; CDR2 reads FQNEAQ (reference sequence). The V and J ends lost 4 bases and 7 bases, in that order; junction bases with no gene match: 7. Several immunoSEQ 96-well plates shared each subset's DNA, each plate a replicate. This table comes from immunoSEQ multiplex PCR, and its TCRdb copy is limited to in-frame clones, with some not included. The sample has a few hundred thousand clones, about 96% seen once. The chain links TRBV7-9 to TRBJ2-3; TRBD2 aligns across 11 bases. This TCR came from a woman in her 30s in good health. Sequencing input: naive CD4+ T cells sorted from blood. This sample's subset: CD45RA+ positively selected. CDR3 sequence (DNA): TGTGCCAGCAGCTCACCGGGACTAGCGGCCTATACGCAGTATTTT. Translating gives CASSSPGLAAYTQYF.